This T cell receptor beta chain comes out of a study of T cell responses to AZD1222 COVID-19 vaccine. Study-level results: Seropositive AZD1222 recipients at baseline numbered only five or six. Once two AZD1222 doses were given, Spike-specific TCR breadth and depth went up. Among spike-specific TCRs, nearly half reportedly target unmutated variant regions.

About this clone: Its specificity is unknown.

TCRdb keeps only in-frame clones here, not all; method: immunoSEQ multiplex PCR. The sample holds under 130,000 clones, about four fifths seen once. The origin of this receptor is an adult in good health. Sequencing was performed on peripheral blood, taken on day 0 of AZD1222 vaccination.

The CDR3 sequence is CSAAWITDTQYF. CDR3 DNA sequence: TGCAGCGCCGCCTGGATCACAGATACGCAGTATTTT. The chain is built from TRBV29-1 and TRBJ2-3; D is uncertain. There are 12 residues in the CDR3. The V and J ends lost 7 bases and 2 bases respectively, with 10 bases between them. Germline CDR1 is SQVTM and CDR2 is ANQGSEA.